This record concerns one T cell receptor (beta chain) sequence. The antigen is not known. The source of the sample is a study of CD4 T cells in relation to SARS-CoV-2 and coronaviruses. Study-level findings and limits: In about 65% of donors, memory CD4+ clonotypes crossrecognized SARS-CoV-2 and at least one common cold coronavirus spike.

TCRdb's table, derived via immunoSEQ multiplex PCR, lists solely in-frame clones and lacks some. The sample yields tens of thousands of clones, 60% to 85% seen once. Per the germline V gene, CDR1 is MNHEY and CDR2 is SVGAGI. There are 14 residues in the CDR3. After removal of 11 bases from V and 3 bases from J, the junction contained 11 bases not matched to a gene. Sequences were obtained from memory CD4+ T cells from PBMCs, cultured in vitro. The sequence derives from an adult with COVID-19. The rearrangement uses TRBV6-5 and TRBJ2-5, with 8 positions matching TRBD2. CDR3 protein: CAGGGRRIKETQYF. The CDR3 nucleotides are TGTGCCGGCGGGGGGCGAAGAATAAAAGAGACCCAGTACTTC.